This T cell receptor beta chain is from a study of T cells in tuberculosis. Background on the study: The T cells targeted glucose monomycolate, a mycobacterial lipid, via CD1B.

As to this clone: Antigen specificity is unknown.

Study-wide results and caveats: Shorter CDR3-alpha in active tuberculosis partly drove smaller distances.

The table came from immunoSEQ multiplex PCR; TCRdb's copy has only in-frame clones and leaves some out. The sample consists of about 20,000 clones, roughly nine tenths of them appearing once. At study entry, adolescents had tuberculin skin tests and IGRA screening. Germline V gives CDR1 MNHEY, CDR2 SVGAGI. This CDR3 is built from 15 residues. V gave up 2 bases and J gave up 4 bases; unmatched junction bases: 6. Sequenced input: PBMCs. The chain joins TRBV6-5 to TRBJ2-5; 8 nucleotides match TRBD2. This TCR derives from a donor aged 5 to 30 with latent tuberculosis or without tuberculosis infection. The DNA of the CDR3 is TGTGCCAGCAGTTACGGCGGGGGGCCGGGAGAGACCCAGTACTTC. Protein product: CASSYGGGPGETQYF.